This T cell receptor beta chain emerged from a study of GPR56 and killer-like receptors on CD4 memory cells (dated by TCRdb to about 2019). Turning to the overall study: The study proposed that progressive acquisition of KLRB1, KLRG1, GPR56 and then KLRF1 marks human CD4+ memory T-cell differentiation and cytokine production potential. Healthy blood donors in the study were described as age-matched to the liver disease patients, whose median age was roughly 71 years.

The research as a whole found: Rather than covering full repertoires, the diversity and similarity analyses were limited to the 100 most expanded clones in each population. Clones dominating late populations 4 and 5 were also found in early populations 1 and 2, and this finding was taken by the authors as evidence for linear differentiation. Overlap of TCR repertoires was observed especially between the late populations 4 and 5, and partly population 3. Clonal frequency started low in the marker-negative population and rose progressively along the proposed pathway, while TCRbeta diversity decreased accordingly.

About this clonotype: The clone's antigen remains unknown.

In the germline V gene, CDR1 corresponds to SGHTA and CDR2 to FQGNSA. CDR3 length: 14 amino acids, cysteine to phenylalanine. Nucleotide data are not available. Sequenced using an Illumina HiSeq 2500. For construction of sequencing libraries, the recombined TCRbeta locus was amplified according to a previously published PCR protocol. Regarding the original processing steps: Any read whose average quality score fell below 30 was discarded, and IMSEQ was used to process the reads that remained. Each clonotype was defined by the combination of Vbeta gene, Jbeta gene and CDR3 amino acid sequence. The Morisita-Horn index, computed on the top 100 expanded clones, was used to measure repertoire overlap between populations. Renyi diversity profiles calculated on the top 100 expanded clones were used to assess clonal diversity. Once TCRdb had reprocessed the reads, it stored one entry per CDR3 protein sequence and supplied no DNA. TCRdb, rather than the study authors, made the V and J calls. The sample's records list about 2,400 distinct CDR3 sequences. In total, the top ten clones hold around 4% of the sample.

Before TCRbeta sequencing, fluorescence-activated cell sorting was used to enrich five KLR/GPR56-defined CD4+ populations. To test whether memory differentiation follows a linear pathway, the researchers sequenced TCRbeta repertoires from five CD4+ T-cell subsets, each defined by expression of KLRB1, KLRG1, GPR56 and KLRF1. TCR-sequenced cells came from peripheral blood of healthy control individuals, reported as five donors in the TCRbeta analysis figure. Heparinized peripheral blood was collected and all samples were processed within one hour of retrieval. To isolate peripheral blood mononuclear cells, blood was diluted 1:2 in PBS and put through Biocoll density gradient centrifugation at room temperature. Before flow sorting, CD4+ T cells were magnetically enriched from freshly isolated PBMCs using anti-CD4 MicroBeads. A BD FACSAria II was used to sort CD4+ T cells enriched from PBMCs of healthy donors according to marker expression. For surface staining, the researchers used Miltenyi Biotec antibodies: anti-KLRB1 clone 191B8, anti-KLRF1 clone 4A4.D10 and anti-KLRG1 clone REA261.

The receptor comes from a human donor in good health. Material for sequencing was memory CD4+ T cells from blood. The rearrangement joined TRBV7-2 to TRBJ2-7; TCRdb reports TRBD1, a call that lacks DNA to check it against. The encoded CDR3 is CASSASRGTGEQYF.